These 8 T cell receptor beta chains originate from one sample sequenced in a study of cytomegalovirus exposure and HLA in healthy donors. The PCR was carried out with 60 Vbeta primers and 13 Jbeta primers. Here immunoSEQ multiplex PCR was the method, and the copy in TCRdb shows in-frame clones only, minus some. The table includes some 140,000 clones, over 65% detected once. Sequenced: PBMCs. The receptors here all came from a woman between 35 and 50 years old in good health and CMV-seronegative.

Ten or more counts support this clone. The CDR3 bases are TGTGCCAGCAGTGAAGTGGGGGGGATGGGCACAGATACGCAGTATTTT. Residues: CASSEVGGMGTDTQYF. The chain couples TRBV6-1 to TRBJ2-3; 7 bases line up with TRBD2. The CDR3 is 16 amino acids. Trimming cost V 1 base and J 1 base; bases outside gene matches: 5. Germline assignment: CDR1 MNHNS and CDR2 SASEGT.

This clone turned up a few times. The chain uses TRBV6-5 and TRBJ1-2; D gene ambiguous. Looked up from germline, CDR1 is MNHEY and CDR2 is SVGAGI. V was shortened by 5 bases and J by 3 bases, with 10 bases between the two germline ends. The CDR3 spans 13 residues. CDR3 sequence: CASSGRLDYGYTF. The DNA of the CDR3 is TGTGCCAGCAGTGGGAGATTAGACTATGGCTACACCTTC.

CDR3 DNA sequence: TGTGCCAGCTCACCCGGGGGGTGGGTAGACTCACCCCTCCACTTT. The encoded protein is CASSPGGWVDSPLHF. The chain has TRBV18 and TRBJ1-6, with TRBD1 as a possible D gene (5 bases). Germline lookup yields CDR1 KGHSH and CDR2 LQKENI. The CDR3 sequence is 15 residues long. Trimming took 3 bases from V and 10 from J, leaving 16 bases between them.

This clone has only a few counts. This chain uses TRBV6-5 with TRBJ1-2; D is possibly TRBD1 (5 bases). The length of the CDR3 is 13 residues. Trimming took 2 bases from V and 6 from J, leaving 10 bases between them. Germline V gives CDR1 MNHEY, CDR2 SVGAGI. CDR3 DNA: TGTGCCAGCAGTTACGGGGACTGGGATGGCTACACCTTC. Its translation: CASSYGDWDGYTF.

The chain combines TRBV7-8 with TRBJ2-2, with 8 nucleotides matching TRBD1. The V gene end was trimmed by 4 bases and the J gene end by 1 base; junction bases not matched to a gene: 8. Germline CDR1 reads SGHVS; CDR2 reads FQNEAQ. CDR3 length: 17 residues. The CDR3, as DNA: TGTGCCAGCAGCTCTGTTACAGGACAGGGGAACACCGGGGAGCTGTTTTTT. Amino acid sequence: CASSSVTGQGNTGELFF.

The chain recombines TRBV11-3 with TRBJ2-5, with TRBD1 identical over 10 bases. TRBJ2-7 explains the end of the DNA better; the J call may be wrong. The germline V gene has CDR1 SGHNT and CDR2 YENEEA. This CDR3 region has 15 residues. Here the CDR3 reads CASNLGQGSSYEQYF. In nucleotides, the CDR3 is TGTGCCAGCAACCTGGGACAGGGGTCGAGCTACGAGCAGTACTTC.

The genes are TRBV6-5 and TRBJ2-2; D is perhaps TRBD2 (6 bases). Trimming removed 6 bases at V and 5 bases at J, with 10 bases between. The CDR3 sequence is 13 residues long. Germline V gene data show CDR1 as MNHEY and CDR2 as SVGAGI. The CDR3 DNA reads TGTGCCAGCAGCCCGGGGAGGACCGGGGAGCTGTTTTTT. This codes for CASSPGRTGELFF.

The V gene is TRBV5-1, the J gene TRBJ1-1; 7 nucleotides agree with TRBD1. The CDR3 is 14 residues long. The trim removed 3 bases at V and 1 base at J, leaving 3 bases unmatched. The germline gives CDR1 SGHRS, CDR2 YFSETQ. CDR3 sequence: CASSSQGGNTEAFF. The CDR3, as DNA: TGCGCCAGCAGCTCCCAGGGGGGGAACACTGAAGCTTTCTTT.